One sample yielded the 8 T cell receptor beta chains listed below, sequenced in a study of blood T cell repertoires in COVID-19. The protocol was immunoSEQ multiplex PCR, while the TCRdb copy is restricted to in-frame clones and leaves out a portion. The sample carries 250,000 to 300,000 clones, 75% to 95% recorded once. The specimen was PBMCs or T cells enriched from blood (not recorded which). The receptors were sampled from a woman in her twenties or thirties who had recovered from COVID-19.

The chain recombines TRBV21-1 with TRBJ2-7; the table assigns TRBD1, which was not confirmed against the DNA. TRBV21-1 constitutes a pseudogene. This CDR3 is 14 amino acids long. The CDR3, as DNA: TGTGCCAGCAGCAAAGGGACAGGGACCTACGAGCAGTACTTC. Residues: CASSKGTGTYEQYF.

The J gene is TRBJ1-2, the V gene TRBV28; TRBD1 agrees at 11 bases. The germline gives CDR1 MDHEN, CDR2 SYDVKM. Trimming at V came to 2 bases and at J to 8 bases, leaving 4 bases not matched to a gene. The CDR3 spans 14 residues. The CDR3 nucleotides are TGTGCCAGCAGTTTACCGGGACAGGGGGGAGGCTACACCTTC. Its translation is CASSLPGQGGGYTF.

The chain uses TRBV6-5 and TRBJ2-7, with 7 bases that match TRBD1. This CDR3 spans 14 amino acids. V lost 4 bases, J lost 2 bases, and 5 bases stayed unmatched. Germline loops: CDR1 MNHEY, CDR2 SVGAGI. The CDR3, as DNA: TGTGCCAGCAGTTTGGGTCAGGGGGCCTACGAGCAGTACTTC. It translates to CASSLGQGAYEQYF.

The chain combines TRBV2 with TRBJ1-2, with D perhaps TRBD1 (6 bases). Trimming took 6 bases from V and 4 from J, leaving 9 bases between them. The CDR3 contains 12 residues. Looked up from germline, CDR1 is SNHLY and CDR2 is FYNNEI. The CDR3 spells CASSGQLYGYTF. The CDR3 DNA reads TGTGCCAGCAGCGGACAGCTCTATGGCTACACCTTC.

The chain employs TRBV27 and TRBJ2-5, with 11 bases aligning to TRBD2. The germline CDR1 and CDR2 sequences are MNHEY and SMNVEV (reference sequence). The CDR3 sequence is 15 residues long. V dropped 6 bases and J dropped 1; count of bases not matched to a gene: 4. The DNA of the CDR3 is TGTGCCAGCAGGATGGGACTAGCGGCCCAAGAGACCCAGTACTTC. It encodes CASRMGLAAQETQYF.

This CDR3 is CASSPGQGDTGELFF. The DNA for the CDR3 is TGTGCCAGCAGCCCGGGACAGGGTGACACCGGGGAGCTGTTTTTT. The chain has TRBV11-2 and TRBJ2-2, with 9 nucleotides matching TRBD1. Germline V CDR1 and CDR2: SGHAT, FQNNGV. The CDR3 is 15 amino acids. V was pared by 5 bases and J by 3 bases, with 4 bases of the junction left unmatched.

V usage is TRBV11-2 and J usage is TRBJ2-1; 8 nucleotides agree with TRBD2. Germline values: CDR1 SGHAT, CDR2 FQNNGV. This CDR3 region has 13 residues. Trimming cost V 4 bases and J 8 bases; bases outside gene matches: 4. In DNA form, the CDR3 reads TGTGCCAGCAGCTCCCGGACTAGCCATGAGCAGTTCTTC. Translated, it gives CASSSRTSHEQFF. The complete variable domain, with remaining parts taken from reference TRBV11-2 and TRBJ2-1, reads EAGVAQSPRYKIIEKRQSVAFWCNPISGHATLYWYQQILGQGPKLLIQFQNNGVVDDSQLPKDRFSAERLKGVDSTLKIQPAKLEDSAVYLCASSSRTSHEQFFGPGTRLTVL.

The chain combines TRBV30 with TRBJ2-3; D is perhaps TRBD1 (6 bases). Germline assignment: CDR1 GTSNPN and CDR2 SVGIG (reference sequence). The CDR3 is 13 amino acids. Trimming removed 7 bases from V and 0 bases from J, with 11 bases in between. CDR3 in amino acids: CAYSGTSTDTQYF. CDR3 DNA sequence: TGTGCCTATTCCGGGACAAGCACAGATACGCAGTATTTT.